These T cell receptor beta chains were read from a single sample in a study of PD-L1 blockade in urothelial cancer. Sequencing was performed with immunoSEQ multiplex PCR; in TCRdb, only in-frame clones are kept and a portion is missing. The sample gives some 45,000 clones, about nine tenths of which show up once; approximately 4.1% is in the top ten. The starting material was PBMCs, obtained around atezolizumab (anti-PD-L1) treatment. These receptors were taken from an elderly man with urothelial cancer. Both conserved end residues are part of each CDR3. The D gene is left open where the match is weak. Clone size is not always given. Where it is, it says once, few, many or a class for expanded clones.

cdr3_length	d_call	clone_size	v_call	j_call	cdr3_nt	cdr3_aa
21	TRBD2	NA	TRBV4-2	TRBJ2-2	TGTGCCAGCAGCCCGACGGCCCCCGGGACTACTGGCCTCGCGAACACCGGGGAGCTGTTTTTT	CASSPTAPGTTGLANTGELFF
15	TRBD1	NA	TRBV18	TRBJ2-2	TGTGCCAGCTCAACCACCGGGACAGTCACCGGGGAGCTGTTTTTT	CASSTTGTVTGELFF
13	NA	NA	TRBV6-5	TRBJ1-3	TGTGCCAGCAGTAACCAAGACCGACTCACCATATATTTT	CASSNQDRLTIYF
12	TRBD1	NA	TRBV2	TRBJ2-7	TGTGCCAGCAGGACAAACAGGGGCGAGCAGTACTTC	CASRTNRGEQYF
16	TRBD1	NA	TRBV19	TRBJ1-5	TGTGCCAGTAGTGAGGGGACAGGCTATAGCAATCAGCCCCAGCATTTT	CASSEGTGYSNQPQHF
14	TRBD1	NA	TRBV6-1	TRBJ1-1	TGTGCCAGCGGGGGCTTACCAGGGGGCACTGAAGCTTTCTTT	CASGGLPGGTEAFF
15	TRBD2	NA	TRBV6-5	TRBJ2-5	TGTGCCAGCAGGGGGGGGACTAGCGGGAGTGAGACCCAGTACTTC	CASRGGTSGSETQYF
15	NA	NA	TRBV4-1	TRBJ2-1	TGCGCCAGCAGCCGACTAGTGGAGACCTACAATGAGCAGTTCTTC	CASSRLVETYNEQFF
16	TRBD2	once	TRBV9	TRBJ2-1	TGTGCCAGCAGCGTAGGTAGGACTAGCGAGGGCAATGAGCAGTTCTTC	CASSVGRTSEGNEQFF
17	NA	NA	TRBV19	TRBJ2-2	TGTGCCAGTAGTATAGATCTTGGCAGGGTCAGGACCGGGGAGCTGTTTTTT	CASSIDLGRVRTGELFF
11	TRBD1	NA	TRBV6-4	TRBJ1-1	TGTGCCAGCAGGGGACAGGGAGAAGCTTTCTTT	CASRGQGEAFF
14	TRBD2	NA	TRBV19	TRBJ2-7	TGTGCCAGCCGAAATAGCGGGGGAGGCTACGAGCAGTACTTC	CASRNSGGGYEQYF
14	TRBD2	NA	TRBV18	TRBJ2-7	TGTGCCAGCTCACCAGCGGGAGGGTCCTACGAGCAGTACTTC	CASSPAGGSYEQYF
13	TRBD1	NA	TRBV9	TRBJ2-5	TGTGCCAGCAGTCGACAGGGAAAAGAGACCCAGTACTTC	CASSRQGKETQYF
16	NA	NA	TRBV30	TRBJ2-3	TGTGCCTGGAGTCAGGCCGGGAGAACCAGCACAGATACGCAGTATTTT	CAWSQAGRTSTDTQYF
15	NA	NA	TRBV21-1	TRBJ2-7	TGTGCCAGCAGCAATAGGGACAGGGGCGACTACGAGCAGTACTTC	CASSNRDRGDYEQYF
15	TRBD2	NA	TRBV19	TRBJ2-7	TGTGCCAGTAGCCCCGCGAAGCGGGGTTTCTACGAGCAGTACTTC	CASSPAKRGFYEQYF
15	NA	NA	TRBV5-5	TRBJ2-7	TGTGCCAGCAGCTCGGACCCTGGGGGCACCTACGAGCAGTACTTC	CASSSDPGGTYEQYF
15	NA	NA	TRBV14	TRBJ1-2	TGTGCCAGCAGCCTAAACCGGGGGGCGAACTATGGCTACACCTTC	CASSLNRGANYGYTF
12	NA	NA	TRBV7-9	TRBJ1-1	TGTGCCAGCAGCTTATTCGACAGCGAAGCTTTCTTT	CASSLFDSEAFF
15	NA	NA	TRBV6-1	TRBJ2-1	TGTGCCAGCAGTGATTGGGCAGGGCTTATGAATGAGCAGTTCTTC	CASSDWAGLMNEQFF
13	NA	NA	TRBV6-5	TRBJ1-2	TGTGCCAGCAGTTACGCGCCTAACTATGGCTACACCTTC	CASSYAPNYGYTF
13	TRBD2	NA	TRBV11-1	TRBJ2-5	TGTGCCAGCAGCCCGGGAGGTATTGAGACCCAGTACTTC	CASSPGGIETQYF
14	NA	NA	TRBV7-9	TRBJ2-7	TGTGCCAGCAGCCTAGGTAACGAGTTCTACGAGCAGTACTTC	CASSLGNEFYEQYF
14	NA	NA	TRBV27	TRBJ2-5	TGTGCCAGCAGTTCTCTGCGGGACCAAGAGACCCAGTACTTC	CASSSLRDQETQYF
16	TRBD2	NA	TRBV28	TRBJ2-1	TGTGCCAGCAGTGGGGCGGGGGTTCACTCCTACAATGAGCAGTTCTTC	CASSGAGVHSYNEQFF
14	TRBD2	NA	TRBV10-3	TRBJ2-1	TGTGCCAGCTCCGGGACTAGCGACAAGGGTGAGCAGTTCTTC	CASSGTSDKGEQFF
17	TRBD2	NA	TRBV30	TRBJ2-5	TGTGCCTGGAGCCTGGGGGGACTAGCGGGAGGGCAAGAGACCCAGTACTTC	CAWSLGGLAGGQETQYF
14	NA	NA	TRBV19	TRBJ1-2	TGTGCCAGTAGTACAAGGGAGAGTAGCTATGGCTACACCTTC	CASSTRESSYGYTF
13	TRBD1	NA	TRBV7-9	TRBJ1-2	TGTGCCAGCAGTTCTGGGACAGCCTATGGCTACACCTTC	CASSSGTAYGYTF
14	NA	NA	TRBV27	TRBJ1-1	TGTGCCAGCAGTTTACTGGGGGCGCGGACTGAAGCTTTCTTT	CASSLLGARTEAFF
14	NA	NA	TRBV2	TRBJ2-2	TGTGCCAGCATGGTGGGGGGGCGGAGCGGGGAGCTGTTTTTT	CASMVGGRSGELFF
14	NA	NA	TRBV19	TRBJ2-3	TGTGCCAGTAAAAGAGCAGGGGACACAGATACGCAGTATTTT	CASKRAGDTDTQYF
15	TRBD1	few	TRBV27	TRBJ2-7	TGTGCCAGCAGTTTAGGGACAGGGGGCGGCTACGAGCAGTACTTC	CASSLGTGGGYEQYF
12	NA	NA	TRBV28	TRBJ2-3	TGTGCCAGCAGGGCGGGACAGAATACGCAGTATTTT	CASRAGQNTQYF
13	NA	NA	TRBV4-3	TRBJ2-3	TGCGCCAGCAGCCAAGATCGGGGAGATACGCAGTATTTT	CASSQDRGDTQYF
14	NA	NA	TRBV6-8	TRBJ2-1	TGTGCCAGCAGTTCCGGGAGTGAAGTCAATGAGCAGTTCTTC	CASSSGSEVNEQFF
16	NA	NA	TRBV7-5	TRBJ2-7	TGTGCCTGCCAGGTCACAGCTTCTTGTTCCTCCTACGAGCAGTACTTC	CACQVTASCSSYEQYF
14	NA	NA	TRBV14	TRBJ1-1	TGTGCCAGCAGCCAAAATACAGGCGGACACCGGGCTTTCTTT	CASSQNTGGHRAFF
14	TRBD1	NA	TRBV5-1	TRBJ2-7	TGCGCCAGCAGCCTTCAGGACAGGGTGGGTGAGCAGTACTTC	CASSLQDRVGEQYF
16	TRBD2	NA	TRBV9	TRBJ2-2	TGTGCCAGCAGCGTAGGCGGGAGAGTGAACACCGGGGAGCTGTTTTTT	CASSVGGRVNTGELFF
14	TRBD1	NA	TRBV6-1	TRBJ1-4	TGTGCCAGCAGAGGACAGGTCTTTAATGAAAAACTGTTTTTT	CASRGQVFNEKLFF
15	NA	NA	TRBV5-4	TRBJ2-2	TGTGCCGGCACCCTTCGCGGAGCGAACACCGGGGAGCTGTTTTTT	CAGTLRGANTGELFF
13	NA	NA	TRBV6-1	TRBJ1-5	TGTGCCAGCAGTGAAGCAGGGAGACAGCCCCAGCATTTT	CASSEAGRQPQHF
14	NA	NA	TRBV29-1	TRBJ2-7	TGCAGCGTTGAAGAGGGTAGGGGGACCTACGAGCAGTACTTC	CSVEEGRGTYEQYF
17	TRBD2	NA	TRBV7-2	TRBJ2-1	TGTGCCAGCAGCCCCGAGACTAGCGGGCCTCCCTACAATGAGCAGTTCTTC	CASSPETSGPPYNEQFF
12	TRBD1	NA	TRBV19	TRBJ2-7	TGTGCCAGTAGTACCCGGGACAGCCCACAGTACTTC	CASSTRDSPQYF
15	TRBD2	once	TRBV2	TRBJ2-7	TGTGCCAGCAGTGCGGGGAGGGGCGGCTCCTACGAGCAGTACTTC	CASSAGRGGSYEQYF
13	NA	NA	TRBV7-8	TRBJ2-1	TGTGCCAGCAGCTTTACTCTCCAGGGTGAGCAGTTCTTC	CASSFTLQGEQFF
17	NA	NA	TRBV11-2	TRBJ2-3	TGTGCCAGCAGGCTAGTAGCCGCGGGACTTAGCACAGATACGCAGTATTTT	CASRLVAAGLSTDTQYF